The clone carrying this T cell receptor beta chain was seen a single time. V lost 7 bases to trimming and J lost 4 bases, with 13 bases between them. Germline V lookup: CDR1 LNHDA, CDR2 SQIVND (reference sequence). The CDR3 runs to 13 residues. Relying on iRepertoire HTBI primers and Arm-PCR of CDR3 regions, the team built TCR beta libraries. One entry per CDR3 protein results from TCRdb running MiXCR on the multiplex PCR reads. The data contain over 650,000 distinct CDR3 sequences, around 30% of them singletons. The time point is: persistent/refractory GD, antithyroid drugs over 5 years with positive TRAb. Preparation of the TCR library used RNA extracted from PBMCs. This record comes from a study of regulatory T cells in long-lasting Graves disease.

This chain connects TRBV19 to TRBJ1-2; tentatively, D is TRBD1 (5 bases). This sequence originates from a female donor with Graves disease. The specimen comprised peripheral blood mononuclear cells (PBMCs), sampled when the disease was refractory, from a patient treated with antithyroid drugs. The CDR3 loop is CASNIDRSYGYTF. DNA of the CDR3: TGTGCCAGTAACATCGACAGAAGCTATGGCTACACCTTC.